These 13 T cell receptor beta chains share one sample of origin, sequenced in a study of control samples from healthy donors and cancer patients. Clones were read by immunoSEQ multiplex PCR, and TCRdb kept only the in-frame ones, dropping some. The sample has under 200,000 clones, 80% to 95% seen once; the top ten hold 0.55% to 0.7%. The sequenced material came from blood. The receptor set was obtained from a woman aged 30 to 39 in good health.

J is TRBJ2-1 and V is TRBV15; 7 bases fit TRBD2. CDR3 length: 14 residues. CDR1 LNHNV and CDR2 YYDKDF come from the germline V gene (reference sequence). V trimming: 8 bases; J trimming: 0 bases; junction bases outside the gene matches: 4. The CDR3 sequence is CATGGGSSYNEQFF. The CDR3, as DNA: TGTGCCACCGGGGGAGGGAGCTCCTACAATGAGCAGTTCTTC.

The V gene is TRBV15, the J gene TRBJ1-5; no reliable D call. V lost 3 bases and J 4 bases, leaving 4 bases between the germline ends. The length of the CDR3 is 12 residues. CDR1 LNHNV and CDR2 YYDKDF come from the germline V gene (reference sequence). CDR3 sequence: CATSRPNQPQHF. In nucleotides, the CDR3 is TGTGCCACCAGCAGGCCGAATCAGCCCCAGCATTTT. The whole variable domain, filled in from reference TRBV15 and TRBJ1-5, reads DAMVIQNPRYQVTQFGKPVTLSCSQTLNHNVMYWYQQKSSQAPKLLFHYYDKDFNNEADTPDNFQSRRPNTSFCFLDIRSPGLGDTAMYLCATSRPNQPQHFGDGTRLSIL.

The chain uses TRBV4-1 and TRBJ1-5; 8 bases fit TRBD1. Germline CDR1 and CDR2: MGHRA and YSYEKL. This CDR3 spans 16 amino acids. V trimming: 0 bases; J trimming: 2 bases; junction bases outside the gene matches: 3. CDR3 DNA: TGCGCCAGCAGCCAAGATCAGGGGGCGGGCAATCAGCCCCAGCATTTT. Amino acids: CASSQDQGAGNQPQHF.

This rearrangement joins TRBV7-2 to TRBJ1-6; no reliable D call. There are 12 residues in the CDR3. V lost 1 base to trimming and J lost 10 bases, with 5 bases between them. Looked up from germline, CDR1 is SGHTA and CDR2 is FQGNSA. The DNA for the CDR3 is TGTGCCAGCAGCTTAGAAGCCTCACCCCTCCACTTT. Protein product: CASSLEASPLHF.

The DNA of the CDR3 is TGTGCCAGCAGCCCGACCACTAGCGGGGACTACAATGAGCAGTTCTTC. Encoded protein: CASSPTTSGDYNEQFF. The rearrangement uses TRBV7-9 and TRBJ2-1, with 10 bases aligning to TRBD2. The CDR3 contains 16 residues. V was clipped by 5 bases and J by 3 bases; unmatched bases: 7. Germline V gene sequence: CDR1 SEHNR, CDR2 FQNEAQ (reference sequence).

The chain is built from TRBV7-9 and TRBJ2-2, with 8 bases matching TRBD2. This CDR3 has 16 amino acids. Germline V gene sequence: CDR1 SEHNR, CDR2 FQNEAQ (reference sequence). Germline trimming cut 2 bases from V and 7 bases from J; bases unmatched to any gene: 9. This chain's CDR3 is CASSLSPGGPGGELFF. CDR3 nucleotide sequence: TGTGCCAGCAGCTTATCCCCGGGAGGGCCGGGCGGGGAGCTGTTTTTT.

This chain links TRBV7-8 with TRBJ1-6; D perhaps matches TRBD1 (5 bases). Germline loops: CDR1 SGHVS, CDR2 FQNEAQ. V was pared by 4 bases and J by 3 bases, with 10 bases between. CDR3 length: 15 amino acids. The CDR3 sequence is CASSSGGYYNSPLHF. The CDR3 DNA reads TGTGCCAGCAGCTCTGGGGGTTACTATAATTCACCCCTCCACTTT.

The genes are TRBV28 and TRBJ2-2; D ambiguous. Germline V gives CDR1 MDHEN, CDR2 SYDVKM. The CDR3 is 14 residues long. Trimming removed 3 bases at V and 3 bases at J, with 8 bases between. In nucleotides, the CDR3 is TGTGCCAGCAGTTTTAGGTCCCACACCGGGGAGCTGTTTTTT. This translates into CASSFRSHTGELFF.

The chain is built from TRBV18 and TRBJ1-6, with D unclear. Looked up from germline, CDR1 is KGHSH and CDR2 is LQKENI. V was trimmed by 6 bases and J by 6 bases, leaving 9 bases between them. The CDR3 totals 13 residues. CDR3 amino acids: CASSYNSNSPLHF. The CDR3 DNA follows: TGTGCCAGCTCCTACAATTCTAATTCACCCCTCCACTTT.

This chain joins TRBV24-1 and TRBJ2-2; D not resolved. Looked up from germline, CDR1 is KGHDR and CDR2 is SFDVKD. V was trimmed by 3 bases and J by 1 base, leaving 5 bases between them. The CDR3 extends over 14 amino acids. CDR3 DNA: TGTGCCACCAGTGATACCAGGAACACCGGGGAGCTGTTTTTT. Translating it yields CATSDTRNTGELFF.

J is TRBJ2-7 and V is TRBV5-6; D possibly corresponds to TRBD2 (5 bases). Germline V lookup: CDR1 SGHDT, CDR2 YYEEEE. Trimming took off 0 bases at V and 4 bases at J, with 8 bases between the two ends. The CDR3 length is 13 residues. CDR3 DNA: TGTGCCAGCAGCTTGGATACGGGGTACGAGCAGTACTTC. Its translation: CASSLDTGYEQYF.

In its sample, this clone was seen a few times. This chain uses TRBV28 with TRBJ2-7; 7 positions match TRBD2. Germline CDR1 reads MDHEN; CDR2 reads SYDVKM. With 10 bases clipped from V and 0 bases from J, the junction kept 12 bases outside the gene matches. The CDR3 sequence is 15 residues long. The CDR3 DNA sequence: TGTGCCACGCAGGTTGGAGCGGGGAGCTCCTACGAGCAGTACTTC. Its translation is CATQVGAGSSYEQYF.

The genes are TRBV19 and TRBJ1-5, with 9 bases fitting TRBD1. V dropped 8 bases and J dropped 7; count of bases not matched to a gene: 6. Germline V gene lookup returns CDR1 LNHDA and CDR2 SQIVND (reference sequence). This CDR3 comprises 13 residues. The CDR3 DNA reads TGTGCCAGTCGGACGACAGGGGGGCAGCCCCAGCATTTT. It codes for CASRTTGGQPQHF.